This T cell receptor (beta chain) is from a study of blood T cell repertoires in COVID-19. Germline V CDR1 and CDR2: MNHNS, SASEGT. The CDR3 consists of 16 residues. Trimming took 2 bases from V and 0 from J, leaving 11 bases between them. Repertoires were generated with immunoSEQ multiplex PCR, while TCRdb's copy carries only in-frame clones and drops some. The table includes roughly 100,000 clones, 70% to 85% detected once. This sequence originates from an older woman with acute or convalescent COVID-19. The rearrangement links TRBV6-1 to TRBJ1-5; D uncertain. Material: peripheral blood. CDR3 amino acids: CASSERMGTSNQPQHF. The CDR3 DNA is TGTGCCAGCAGTGAAAGGATGGGCACTAGCAATCAGCCCCAGCATTTT.